Sequencing of this T cell receptor beta chain was carried out in a study of molecular identifiers for immune sequencing clone quantification. Previously described methods and listed TCR primers were used for bulk TCR libraries. TCRdb processed the PCR reads anew with MiXCR; each CDR3 protein has one entry. The sample carries hundreds of thousands of distinct CDR3 sequences, about 25% recorded once. The CDR3 extends over 17 amino acids. The germline V gene has CDR1 LGHDT and CDR2 YNNKEL (reference sequence). Trimming took 4 bases from V and 2 from J; bases not matched to a gene: 7. Between roughly 19,000 and 1,100,000 sorted cells, with 10%, 30% or 50% RNA, yielded naive CD8 libraries. CD8+CD4-CCR7+CD45RA+ cells were sorted as naive CD8 T cells.

The clonotype originates from a human donor in good health. Some libraries in this study had Jurkat cell RNA spiked in. Sequencing was performed on naive CD8+ T cells from blood, with Jurkat cell RNA spiked in. Regarding subset: FACS-sorted CD8+CD4-CCR7+CD45RA+ naive T cells. V and J are TRBV3-1 and TRBJ2-1; 11 bases match TRBD2. In nucleotides, the CDR3 is TGTGCCAGCAGCCCCCCTCCGACTAGCGGGACCTACAATGAGCAGTTCTTC. Amino acids: CASSPPPTSGTYNEQFF.